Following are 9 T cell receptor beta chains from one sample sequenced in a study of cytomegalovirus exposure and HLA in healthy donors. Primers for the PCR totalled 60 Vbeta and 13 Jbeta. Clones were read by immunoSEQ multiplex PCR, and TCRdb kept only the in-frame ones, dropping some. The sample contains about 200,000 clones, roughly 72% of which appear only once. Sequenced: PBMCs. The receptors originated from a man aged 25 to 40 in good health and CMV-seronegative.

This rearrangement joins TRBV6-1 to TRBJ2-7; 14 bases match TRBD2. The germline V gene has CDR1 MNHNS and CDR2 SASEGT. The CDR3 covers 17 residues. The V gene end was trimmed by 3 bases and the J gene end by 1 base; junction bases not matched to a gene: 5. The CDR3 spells CASSDTRLAGGSYEQYF. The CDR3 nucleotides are TGTGCCAGCAGTGATACCCGACTAGCGGGGGGGTCCTACGAGCAGTACTTC.

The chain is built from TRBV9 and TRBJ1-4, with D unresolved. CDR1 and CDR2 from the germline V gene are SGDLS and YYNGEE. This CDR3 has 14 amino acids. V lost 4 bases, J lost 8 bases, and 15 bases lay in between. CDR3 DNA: TGTGCCAGCAGCCCAATCTCCCTGGGCGAAAAACTGTTTTTT. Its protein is CASSPISLGEKLFF.

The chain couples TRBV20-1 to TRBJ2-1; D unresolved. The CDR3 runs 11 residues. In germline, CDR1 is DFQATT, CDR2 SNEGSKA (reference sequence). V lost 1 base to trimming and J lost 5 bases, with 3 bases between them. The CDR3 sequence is CSARADNEQFF. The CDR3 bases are TGCAGTGCTAGAGCCGACAATGAGCAGTTCTTC.

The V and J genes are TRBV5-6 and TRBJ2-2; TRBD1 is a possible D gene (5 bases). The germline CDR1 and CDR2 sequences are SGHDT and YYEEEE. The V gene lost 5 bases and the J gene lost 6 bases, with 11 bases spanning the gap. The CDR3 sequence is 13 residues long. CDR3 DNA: TGTGCCAGCAGACTAACAGGCCCCGGGGAGCTGTTTTTT. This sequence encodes CASRLTGPGELFF.

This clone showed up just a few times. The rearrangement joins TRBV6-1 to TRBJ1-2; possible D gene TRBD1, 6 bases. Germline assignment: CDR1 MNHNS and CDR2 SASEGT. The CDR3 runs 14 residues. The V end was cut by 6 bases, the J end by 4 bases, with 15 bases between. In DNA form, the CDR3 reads TGTGCCAGCAGGCCCCCCACAGGGATCTATGGCTACACCTTC. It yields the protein CASRPPTGIYGYTF.

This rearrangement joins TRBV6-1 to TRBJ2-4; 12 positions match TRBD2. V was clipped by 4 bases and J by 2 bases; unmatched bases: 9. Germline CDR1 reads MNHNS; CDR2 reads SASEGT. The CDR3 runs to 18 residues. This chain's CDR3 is CASSAPLLAGGPKNIQYF. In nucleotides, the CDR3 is TGTGCCAGCAGTGCCCCGTTACTAGCGGGAGGCCCCAAAAACATTCAGTACTTC.

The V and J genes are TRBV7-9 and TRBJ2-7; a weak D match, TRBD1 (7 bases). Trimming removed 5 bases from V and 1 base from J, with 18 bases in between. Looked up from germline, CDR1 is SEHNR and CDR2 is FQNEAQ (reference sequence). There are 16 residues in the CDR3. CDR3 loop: CASSGGGTAQSYEQYF. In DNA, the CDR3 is TGTGCCAGCAGCGGGGGCGGGACAGCCCAATCCTACGAGCAGTACTTC. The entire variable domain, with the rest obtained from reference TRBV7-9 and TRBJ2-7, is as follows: DTGVSQNPRHKITKRGQNVTFRCDPISEHNRLYWYRQTLGQGPEFLTYFQNEAQLEKSRLLSDRFSAERPKGSFSTLEIQRTEQGDSAMYLCASSGGGTAQSYEQYFGPGTRLTVT.

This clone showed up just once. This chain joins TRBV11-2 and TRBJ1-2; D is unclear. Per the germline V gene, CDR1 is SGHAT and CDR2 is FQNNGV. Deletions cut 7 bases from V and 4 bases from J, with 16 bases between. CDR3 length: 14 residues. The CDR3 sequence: CASTLGSLGYGYTF. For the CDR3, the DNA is TGTGCCAGCACACTCGGGTCCTTGGGCTATGGCTACACCTTC.

The CDR3 sequence: CASTQQGDSQPQHF. In DNA form, the CDR3 reads TGTGCCAGCACCCAGCAGGGGGACTCACAGCCCCAGCATTTT. V gene TRBV28 combines with J gene TRBJ1-5, with 7 positions matching TRBD1. With V trimmed by 7 bases and J by 7 bases, 10 bases remained unmatched. Per the germline V gene, CDR1 is MDHEN and CDR2 is SYDVKM. CDR3 length: 14 amino acids.